This T cell receptor beta chain was found in a study of vaccination effects on CD4 cells after COVID-19. Study results and limitations: Marked clonal contraction was seen in infection- and vaccine-induced clones late after vaccination.

Viral peptide pool expansion of antigen-specific CD4+ T cells preceded sequencing in the ViraFEST assay. CD4+ T cells were isolated after nine to ten days of culture. Negative nucleocapsid antibody tests before and after vaccination confirmed no previous SARS-CoV-2 infection. Cultures of a few million PBMC per well contained about 10 IU/ml IL-2 plus 10 ug/ml peptides. Half-medium exchanges with IL-2 medium took place on days 3 and 7. A few counts support this clone. As yet, its antigen is unknown. V was pared by 6 bases and J by 3 bases, with 8 bases of the junction left unmatched. This CDR3 region has 15 residues. CDR1 is KGHSH and CDR2 is LQKENI in the germline V gene. The data were produced by immunoSEQ multiplex PCR, yet TCRdb's version contains in-frame clones alone and is incomplete. Of tens of thousands of clones in the sample, about 65% are singletons; the top ten hold roughly 3.9%.

J is TRBJ1-1 and V is TRBV18; 9 positions agree with TRBD1. The receptor was derived from a human donor who received a COVID-19 vaccine. The sequenced sample was CD4+ T cells from PBMCs cultured with HCoV-OC43 spike peptides, obtained before COVID-19 vaccination. Sample subset: HCoV-OC43 spike overlapping peptide pool stimulation. The CDR3 here is CASSFSGTGHTEAFF. The CDR3 DNA reads TGTGCCAGCTCCTTCTCGGGGACAGGGCACACTGAAGCTTTCTTT. Based on the CDR3 plus reference TRBV18 and TRBJ1-1, the full variable domain is NAGVMQNPRHLVRRRGQEARLRCSPMKGHSHVYWYRQLPEEGLKFMVYLQKENIIDESGMPKERFSAEFPKEGPSILRIQQVVRGDSAAYFCASSFSGTGHTEAFFGQGTRLTVV.